One sample yielded the 27 T cell receptor beta chains listed below, sequenced in a study of persistence of HIV-infected CD4 T cells (dated by TCRdb to about 2020). Sample treatment or condition, as interpreted from the label and publication: suppressive antiretroviral therapy. A pool of overlapping HIV-1 Gag 15-mer peptides was used at about 0.96 ug per peptide per mL for cell stimulation. CD4+ T cells that responded were sorted based on upregulation of both CD40 ligand and CD69. The immunoSEQ hsTCRB assay version 4, run in survey mode, was used to sequence TCRbeta repertoires from genomic DNA. What TCRdb holds here is the immuneACCESS table cut down to in-frame rearrangements. Part of the clones is not present; checked against another copy, under half of the missing clones reflect an unresolved V gene, and the others are unexplained. A total of about 13,000 clones appear in this sample, 66% of them only once. The ten largest clones capture less than 8.5% of the sample.

Their antigens are not known. Sample: CD4+ T cells sorted from PBMCs after approximately 19-hour stimulation, taken from a patient who received antiretroviral therapy. Taken with the paper, the label for cell subset or site translates to: CD40L+CD69+ CD4 T cells responding to HIV-1 Gag peptides. The receptors originated from an adult man with HIV who was CMV-seropositive.

This sequence joins TRBV5-1 and TRBJ1-2; D call uncertain. V lost 4 bases and J 7 bases, leaving 11 bases between the germline ends. The germline V gene has CDR1 SGHRS and CDR2 YFSETQ. This CDR3 has 12 amino acids. The CDR3 loop is CASSPGPSGYTF. CDR3 sequence (DNA): TGCGCCAGCAGCCCAGGACCCTCTGGCTACACCTTC.

Remarks on this clone: The sample holds other DNA sequences that translate to the same CDR3. The CDR3 nucleotides read TGTGCCAGCTCACCAGACAGAGTCGGTGAAAAACTGTTTTTT. It specifies CASSPDRVGEKLFF. The gene calls are TRBV18 and TRBJ1-4, with a weak D call TRBD1 (5 bases). CDR1 is KGHSH, CDR2 LQKENI, per germline. The V and J ends lost 2 bases and 7 bases respectively, with 11 bases between them. This CDR3 region has 14 residues.

The V gene is TRBV7-6, the J gene TRBJ1-5; D unclear. Trimming shortened V by 0 bases and J by 4 bases, and 4 bases separated the two germline ends. CDR3 length equals 13 residues. The germline gives CDR1 SGHVS, CDR2 FNYEAQ. The CDR3 is CASSLAENQPQHF. DNA for the CDR3: TGTGCCAGCAGCTTAGCTGAAAATCAGCCCCAGCATTTT.

This clone was observed a handful of times. The V gene is TRBV7-3, the J gene TRBJ2-2; D tentatively reads TRBD1 or TRBD2 (5 bases each). V shed 6 bases and J shed 4 bases, with 12 bases lying between them. Germline CDR1 SGHTA, CDR2 FQGTGA. The CDR3 spans 14 residues. CDR3 coding DNA: TGTGCCAGCAGTTTCCGGGACGCCACCGGGGAGCTGTTTTTT. Translating it yields CASSFRDATGELFF. The whole variable domain, remainder taken from reference TRBV7-3 and TRBJ2-2, is GAGVSQTPSNKVTEKGKYVELRCDPISGHTALYWYRQSLGQGPEFLIYFQGTGAADDSGLPNDRFFAVRPEGSVSTLKIQRTERGDSAVYLCASSFRDATGELFFGEGSRLTVL.

The V call is TRBV6-2 or TRBV6-3, the J call TRBJ2-7; tentatively, D is TRBD1 (6 bases). This CDR3 is 16 amino acids long. CDR1 is MNHEY, CDR2 SVGEGT, per germline. The germline V and J ends were trimmed by 4 bases and 1 base, with 17 bases remaining between them. Here the CDR3 reads CASSFHGRGNSYEQYF. The DNA for the CDR3 is TGTGCCAGCAGTTTCCACGGCAGGGGCAATTCCTACGAGCAGTACTTC.

The table lists this clone with a few counts. The genes are TRBV6-5 and TRBJ2-7; the D gene is possibly TRBD2 (5 bases). From germline, CDR1 is MNHEY and CDR2 SVGAGI. This CDR3 contains 14 residues. Trimming left V 8 bases short and J 2 bases short, with 16 bases between. As DNA, the CDR3 is TGTGCCAGCCAGTCTGAGGGTGCCACCTACGAGCAGTACTTC. Translating gives CASQSEGATYEQYF.

This clone was detected once. This rearrangement joins TRBV14 to TRBJ2-1; 11 positions match TRBD2. The CDR3 sequence is 17 residues long. Germline-derived CDR1 and CDR2 are SGHDN and FVKESK. V lost 4 bases to trimming and J lost 6 bases; unmatched junction nucleotides: 11. DNA for the CDR3: TGTGCCAGCAGCCCCCCTGCGCTAGCGGGGGGTTCCAATGAGCAGTTCTTC. This sequence encodes CASSPPALAGGSNEQFF.

V is TRBV15 and J is TRBJ1-6; TRBD1 matches 10 bases. The V and J ends lost 1 base and 10 bases, in that order; junction bases with no gene match: 1. The CDR3 consists of 14 residues. Looked up from germline, CDR1 is LNHNV and CDR2 is YYDKDF (reference sequence). CDR3 amino acids: CATSRGQGASPLHF. CDR3 DNA sequence: TGTGCCACCAGCAGAGGACAGGGGGCATCACCCCTCCACTTT.

This clone came up a few times. The rearrangement links TRBV6-5 to TRBJ2-3, with 8 nucleotides matching TRBD1. The CDR3 extends over 15 amino acids. Germline V gives CDR1 MNHEY, CDR2 SVGAGI. The J segment lost 1 base and the V segment lost 5 bases, leaving 5 bases of the junction unmatched. The CDR3, as DNA: TGTGCCAGCAGTAGACAGGGGATGGGCACAGATACGCAGTATTTT. This encodes CASSRQGMGTDTQYF.

V is TRBV24-1 and J is TRBJ2-2; D is possibly TRBD1 (6 bases). The CDR3 extends over 17 amino acids. Trimming pared 6 bases from V and 5 bases from J, leaving 21 bases between. The germline V gene has CDR1 KGHDR and CDR2 SFDVKD. The CDR3 DNA reads TGTGCCACCAGTTCTGGACAGCAGGCAGGCTGGACCGGGGAGCTGTTTTTT. Its translation is CATSSGQQAGWTGELFF.

The chain has TRBV6-4 and TRBJ1-2, with D unclear. V was trimmed by 0 bases and J by 0 bases, leaving 14 bases between them. Germline V gives CDR1 MRHNA, CDR2 SNTAGT. CDR3 size: 17 residues. The CDR3 coding sequence is TGTGCCAGCAGTGACTCGTTAGGTACTCTAGCTAACTATGGCTACACCTTC. As protein: CASSDSLGTLANYGYTF.

This clone appeared a single time. V and J are TRBV29-1 and TRBJ2-7; no definite D call. Between the trimmed V and J ends, which lost 7 bases and 4 bases, there was a span of 11 bases. CDR1 and CDR2 from the germline V gene are SQVTM and ANQGSEA. The CDR3 runs 11 residues. The CDR3 protein is CSATSQYEQYF. CDR3 DNA: TGCAGCGCAACTTCCCAGTACGAGCAGTACTTC.

J is TRBJ2-2 and V is TRBV5-5; D is unresolved. Germline V lookup: CDR1 SGHKS, CDR2 YYEKEE (reference sequence). This CDR3 comprises 14 residues. V dropped 4 bases and J dropped 2 bases, with 9 bases sitting between them. CDR3 nucleotide sequence: TGTGCCAGCAGCCTTACACTTAACACCGGGGAGCTGTTTTTT. Protein sequence: CASSLTLNTGELFF.

V and J are TRBV6-5 and TRBJ1-1; D remains ambiguous. The CDR3 is made up of 15 amino acids. V was shortened by 2 bases and J by 0 bases, with 10 bases between the two germline ends. Germline V gene sequence: CDR1 MNHEY, CDR2 SVGAGI. The CDR3 loop reads CASSYTWNVNTEAFF. The CDR3 DNA is TGTGCCAGCAGTTACACATGGAACGTGAACACTGAAGCTTTCTTT.

The chain uses TRBV6-4 and TRBJ2-1; D might be TRBD1 (6 bases). Germline-derived CDR1 and CDR2 are MRHNA and SNTAGT. The V gene lost 5 bases and the J gene lost 7 bases, with 15 bases spanning the gap. The CDR3 extends over 14 amino acids. CDR3 sequence: CASSSATRGNEQFF. For the CDR3, the DNA is TGTGCCAGCAGTAGCGCCACTAGGGGGAATGAGCAGTTCTTC.

The chain carries TRBV4-2 and TRBJ1-5, with 7 bases identical to TRBD1. Germline V gives CDR1 LGHNA, CDR2 YNFKEQ. J gave up 15 bases and V 0 bases, and 8 bases lay outside the gene matches. This CDR3 has 13 residues. CDR3 region: CASSQDRQGVRHF. In DNA form, the CDR3 reads TGTGCCAGCAGCCAAGATCGGCAGGGGGTGAGGCATTTT.

The chain recombines TRBV10-3 with TRBJ1-5; D is unclear. In germline, CDR1 is ENHRY, CDR2 SYGVKD. V lost 7 bases and J 2 bases, leaving 6 bases between the germline ends. CDR3 length: 12 residues. The CDR3 loop reads CAINEGNQPQHF. The CDR3 region has the DNA TGTGCCATCAACGAGGGCAATCAGCCCCAGCATTTT.

This rearrangement joins TRBV14 to TRBJ1-5, with D possibly being TRBD1 (5 bases). V lost 1 base and J lost 0, with 19 bases in between. The CDR3 contains 19 residues. The germline CDR1 and CDR2 sequences are SGHDN and FVKESK. CDR3 region: CASSQVMEGRDYSNQPQHF. The CDR3 coding sequence is TGTGCCAGCAGCCAAGTCATGGAGGGGAGAGATTATAGCAATCAGCCCCAGCATTTT.

The J gene is TRBJ1-2, the V gene TRBV30; 9 nucleotides line up with TRBD1. Looked up from germline, CDR1 is GTSNPN and CDR2 is SVGIG (reference sequence). Germline trimming cut 1 base from V and 8 bases from J; bases unmatched to any gene: 8. This CDR3 region has 14 residues. The CDR3 coding sequence is TGTGCCTGGAGTGGTTGGGGGACAGGGAGCGGCTACACCTTC. This gives the protein CAWSGWGTGSGYTF.

On this clone: In the same sample, other DNA sequences code for this CDR3. This rearrangement joins TRBV7-9 to TRBJ1-2; possible D gene TRBD1, 5 bases. Germline assignment: CDR1 SEHNR and CDR2 FQNEAQ (reference sequence). V was trimmed by 2 bases and J by 5 bases, leaving 9 bases between them. The CDR3 is made up of 13 amino acids. The CDR3 spells CASSLQGSYGYTF. DNA for the CDR3: TGTGCCAGCAGCTTACAGGGTTCGTATGGCTACACCTTC.

The chain has TRBV11-2 and TRBJ2-7; either TRBD1 or TRBD2 may supply D (5 bases each). This CDR3 is built from 15 residues. V gave up 0 bases and J gave up 0 bases, with 9 bases separating them. In germline, CDR1 is SGHAT, CDR2 FQNNGV. In DNA form, the CDR3 reads TGTGCCAGCAGCTTAGAGTCAGGGAGCTCCTACGAGCAGTACTTC. This gives the protein CASSLESGSSYEQYF.

This clone was picked up a small number of times. V and J are TRBV5-5 and TRBJ1-2; D perhaps matches TRBD1 (6 bases). The CDR3 sequence is 14 residues long. The germline V gene has CDR1 SGHKS and CDR2 YYEKEE (reference sequence). The V end lost 0 bases, the J end lost 2 bases, and 8 bases lay between the germline ends. This CDR3 is CASSLGQANYGYTF. CDR3 nucleotides: TGTGCCAGCAGCTTGGGACAGGCGAACTATGGCTACACCTTC.

The chain couples TRBV7-2 to TRBJ2-2, with 9 bases lining up with TRBD1. CDR3 size: 15 residues. From germline, CDR1 is SGHTA and CDR2 FQGNSA. The V and J ends lost 5 bases and 7 bases, in that order; junction bases with no gene match: 8. The CDR3 DNA reads TGTGCCAGCAGCCGGACAGGGGTGTCTCACGGGGAGCTGTTTTTT. Translating it yields CASSRTGVSHGELFF.

As concerns this clone: The sample carries other DNA sequences with the same CDR3. This chain uses TRBV27 with TRBJ1-1; TRBD1 matches at 7 bases. The germline CDR1 and CDR2 sequences are MNHEY and SMNVEV (reference sequence). The trim removed 5 bases at V and 1 base at J, leaving 4 bases unmatched. CDR3 length: 14 residues. For the CDR3, the DNA is TGTGCCAGCAGTCCCAGACAGGGGAACACTGAAGCTTTCTTT. It is translated as CASSPRQGNTEAFF.

The chain joins TRBV7-2 to TRBJ2-7; D remains ambiguous. This CDR3 has 15 residues. CDR1 is SGHTA and CDR2 is FQGNSA in the germline V gene. The V and J ends lost 0 bases and 3 bases respectively, with 12 bases between them. CDR3 region: CASSLAYSAFYEQYF. CDR3 nucleotides: TGTGCCAGCAGCTTAGCGTACTCGGCCTTCTACGAGCAGTACTTC.

V and J are TRBV7-9 and TRBJ1-4; D ambiguous. The CDR3 runs to 14 residues. Germline CDR1 reads SEHNR; CDR2 reads FQNEAQ (reference sequence). The ends were cut back, 2 bases at V and 0 bases at J, with 4 bases in the middle. The CDR3 loop is CASSLSATNEKLFF. CDR3 sequence (DNA): TGTGCCAGCAGCTTAAGTGCAACTAATGAAAAACTGTTTTTT.

CDR3 coding DNA: TGTGCCAGCAGTTTATCGGACAGGGGGCCCAATGAGCAGTTCTTC. It encodes CASSLSDRGPNEQFF. The chain couples TRBV6-5 to TRBJ2-1, with 11 bases matching TRBD1. Germline assignment: CDR1 MNHEY and CDR2 SVGAGI. This CDR3 spans 15 amino acids. The V gene end was trimmed by 4 bases and the J gene end by 6 bases; junction bases not matched to a gene: 5.